This T cell receptor (beta chain) derives from a study of regulatory T cells in long-lasting Graves disease. Looking at the study overall: Graves' patients diagnosed newly had used antithyroid drugs under 3 months.

The study, taken as a whole, reports: Investigators studied peripheral blood only, not thyroid tissue. Preferential use of TRBV28, TRBJ1-2 and TRBJ2-5 was seen in persistent disease.

Building of the TCR beta libraries involved iRepertoire HTBI primers and Arm-PCR of CDR3 regions. A single record per CDR3 protein comes from TCRdb applying MiXCR to the multiplex PCR reads. The sample gives 350,000 to 500,000 distinct CDR3 sequences, approximately 14% of which show up once; roughly 15% is in the top ten. CDR3 size: 16 residues. CDR1 is DFQATT, CDR2 SNEGSKA, per germline (reference sequence). J gave up 3 bases and V 0 bases, and 8 bases lay outside the gene matches. In its sample, this clonotype was seen many times. Its antigen is unidentified. The time point was: newly diagnosed GD, antithyroid drugs for less than 3 months. There was RNA extracted from PBMCs, and the TCR library was made from it. These same records also appear under a second study, on T cells in Graves' hyperthyroidism and ophthalmopathy.

The gene calls are TRBV20-1 and TRBJ1-3; 7 positions agree with TRBD1. The sequence came from a woman between 50 and 59 years old with Graves disease. Sequencing was performed on peripheral blood mononuclear cells (PBMCs), taken at new diagnosis, from a patient treated with antithyroid drugs. For the CDR3, the DNA is TGCAGTGCTAGAGATCCCCGACAGGGAGATGGAAACACCATATATTTT. This sequence encodes CSARDPRQGDGNTIYF.